One T cell receptor beta chain is described in this entry. Its recognized antigen is unknown. The record has no base qualities; no much larger clone is one base away. The data belong to a study of blood T cell repertoires in COVID-19 (dated by TCRdb to about 2020). In the study overall: Samples from collaborators originated in the United States, Italy and Spain and spanned both the acute and convalescent phases of COVID-19. The prospective study material was composed of cDNA or gDNA derived from T cells, B-cell-depleted T cells, or PBMCs. Subjects who had been exposed to COVID-19, were actively infected with it, or had recovered from it provided the deeply sampled blood TCRbeta repertoires that made up the dataset. The repertoires were released in a freely available public database meant as a resource for research on the immune response to SARS-CoV-2. The samples were drawn from the first 160 participants of the ongoing ImmuneRACE study and from under 1,500 subjects provided by 6 global collaborators. A de-identified subject ID, COVID-19 status, age in years and sex were almost always included in the sample metadata. HLA class I and class II types, where available, came from metadata supplied by the sample provider rather than from assay-based typing.

Broad study findings and their caveats: Clinical and demographic metadata were provided uncurated, with the amount varying by source and participant.

The CDR3 numbers 18 residues from cysteine through phenylalanine. Only the CDR3 part of the read is kept: 54 bases, read in frame from the first base. The junction shows trimming of 4 bases on V and 5 bases on J, and the gene matches do not reach 11 bases of it. In the germline V gene, CDR1 corresponds to SGHVS and CDR2 to FQNEAQ. Collaborating institutions collected whole blood in K2EDTA tubes following their own protocols. For TCRbeta analysis, collaborators shipped samples as frozen whole blood, isolated PBMCs, or DNA extracted from either of those sample types. TCRbeta CDR3 regions were amplified from genomic DNA by means of the immunoSEQ Assay, a bias-controlled multiplex PCR. As for how the authors treated the data: The number of nucleated cells in each sample was estimated from the amplification of reference gene primers within the assay. Sequence reads were collapsed and filtered to measure the absolute abundance of every unique TCRbeta CDR3 rearrangement. For each sample, productive Simpson clonality was calculated by taking the square root of Simpson's diversity index across productive rearrangements. TCRdb stores this immuneACCESS table with in-frame sequences only. Part of the clones is absent; in the studies checked, under half of the shortfall reflects unresolved V genes, and no reason is known for the rest. V and J calls and clone size come straight from that table; D and trimming were deduced from the DNA. The sample records 130,000 to 150,000 clones, approximately 80% of which are singletons. 38% of the sample is held by the ten biggest clonotypes.

The clonotype comes from a human donor in a cohort sampled during active COVID-19. The sample was peripheral blood. The chain employs TRBV7-8 and TRBJ2-5, with TRBD2 matching 15 junction bases. In nucleotides, the sequence is TGTGCCAGCAGCTCCGGCGTGGGACTAGCGGGGGGCGGGGAGACCCAGTACTTC. Its translation reads: CASSSGVGLAGGGETQYF.